The TCR beta chain described here comes from a study of T-cell reconstitution after alpha-beta-depleted transplantation in children. Broader study findings: As was reported, about two months after transplant, alpha-beta T cells came from several hundred expanded graft clones.

The CDR3 spans 15 residues. After removal of 5 bases from V and 7 bases from J, the junction contained 9 bases not matched to a gene. Construction of the TCRbeta library involved unique molecular identifiers. TCRdb reanalysed the PCR reads using MiXCR and keeps one entry per CDR3 protein. The table records hundreds of thousands of distinct CDR3 sequences, roughly a quarter of them present only once. This clonotype was counted at least ten times. What it binds is not known. This sequence was found in a female patient between 2 and 15 years old who had a stem cell transplant for congenital amegakaryocytic thrombocytopenia, so the T cells may come from the graft donor. Specimen: PBMCs, mostly from graft donor cells, collected 360 days after TCRalphabeta/CD19-depleted stem cell transplant. The J gene is TRBJ2-7, the V gene TRBV12-3 or TRBV12-4; 12 nucleotides align to TRBD1. The CDR3 reads CASSPRDRGREEQYF. As DNA, the CDR3 is TGTGCCAGCAGTCCAAGGGACAGGGGGCGGGAGGAGCAGTACTTC.